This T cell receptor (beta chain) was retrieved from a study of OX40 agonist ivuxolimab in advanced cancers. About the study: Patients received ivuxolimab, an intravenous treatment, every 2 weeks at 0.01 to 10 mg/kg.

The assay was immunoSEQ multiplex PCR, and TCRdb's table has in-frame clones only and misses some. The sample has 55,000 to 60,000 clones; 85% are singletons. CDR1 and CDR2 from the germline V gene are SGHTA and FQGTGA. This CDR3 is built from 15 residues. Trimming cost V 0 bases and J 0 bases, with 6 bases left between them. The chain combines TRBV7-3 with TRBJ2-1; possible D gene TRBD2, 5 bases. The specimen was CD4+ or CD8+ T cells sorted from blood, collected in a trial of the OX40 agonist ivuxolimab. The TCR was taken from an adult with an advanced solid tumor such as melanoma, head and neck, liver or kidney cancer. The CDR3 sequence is CASSLTGLSYNEQFF. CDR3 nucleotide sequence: TGTGCCAGCAGCTTAACCGGACTCTCCTACAATGAGCAGTTCTTC.